The rows below give T cell receptor beta chains drawn from one sample of a study of control samples from healthy donors and cancer patients. The assay was immunoSEQ multiplex PCR, and TCRdb's table has in-frame clones only and misses some. The table lists around 42,000 clones, less than 95% of them singletons, with roughly 25% in the top ten. Source material: blood. These receptors were obtained from a man in his sixties in good health. The conserved cysteine and the conserved F or W are not part of the CDR3 here. Each record gives: V gene, J gene, CDR3 protein.

>TRBV7-9|TRBJ2-7
ASRLGPYEQY
>TRBV27|TRBJ2-5
ASSPVFEETQY
>TRBV9|TRBJ2-3
ASSVSVAGGTDTQY
>TRBV4-1|TRBJ2-2
ASSQDAGSNTGELF
>TRBV29-1|TRBJ1-5
SVVGGPNQPQH
>TRBV6-5|TRBJ2-7
ASSFGQRPYEQY
>TRBV10-3|TRBJ1-2
ATETGGRGGYGYT
>TRBV9|TRBJ2-3
ASSVGTGGSDTQY
>TRBV24-1|TRBJ2-3
ATSSPGPRTGDTQY
>TRBV4-1|TRBJ1-2
ASSQVDEGYGYT
>TRBV9|TRBJ2-5
ASSVQGGAFETQY
>TRBV27|TRBJ2-7
ASSLSIISASYEQY
>TRBV27|TRBJ1-3
ASVGRDSGNTIY
>TRBV5-4|TRBJ2-1
ASSLGRNYNEQF
>TRBV27|TRBJ2-7
ASRDSYEQY